Sequencing of this T cell receptor (beta chain) was carried out in a study of T cell repertoires in cytomegalovirus infection. Study context: Indications of both CMV infection and matching HLA type were provided by public TCR beta signatures. Study results and limitations: HLA-C-restricted CMV-specific TCR beta clonotypes were dominant in the ex vivo response. Carriers of CMV and the relevant HLA type were discriminated by public TCR beta frequency.

The CDR3 extends over 13 amino acids. The ends were cut back, 3 bases at V and 6 bases at J, with 12 bases in the middle. MiXCR was run by TCRdb on the reads, yielding one entry per CDR3 protein. The repertoire consists of hundreds of thousands of distinct CDR3 sequences, with 22% occurring once and the leading ten covering about 20%. This clonotype turned up a few times. The antigen remains unidentified. J is TRBJ2-7 and V is TRBV12-3 or TRBV12-4; a possible D gene is TRBD2 (5 bases). The sequence derives from a human donor in good health (CMV status not recorded). Some clones in this sample may be carry-over from other donors' samples. Specimen: CD8+ T cells from PBMCs. CDR3 nucleotides: TGTGCCAGCAGTTTGGGTCGGCTAGCCGAGCAGTACTTC. It translates to CASSLGRLAEQYF.